The rows below give T cell receptor beta chains drawn from one sample of a study of tumor and adjacent non-tumor tissue in lung cancer. TCRdb re-called the multiplex PCR reads through MiXCR, storing one row per CDR3 protein. The sample has about 79,000 distinct CDR3 sequences, about two thirds seen once; the top ten hold 8.5% to 10%. The sequencing input was lung tumor tissue. All receptors derive from a middle-aged woman with non-small cell lung cancer. Both conserved end residues are part of each CDR3. Fields, in order: J gene, clone size, D gene, V gene, CDR3 DNA, CDR3 protein. D genes are given only for firm matches. Clone size is stated in some rows and not others, as once, few, many or a class when expanded.

J: TRBJ2-5
size: .
D: TRBD2
V: TRBV4-2
DNA: TGTGCCAGCTGTCCTTTGGGAGCGGGAGCGGAGACCCGGTACTTC
CDR3: CASCPLGAGAETRYF

J: TRBJ2-7
size: once
D: .
V: TRBV6-2/TRBV6-3
DNA: TGTGCCAGCAGTTACTCGGTCGGTTACGAGCAGTGCTTC
CDR3: CASSYSVGYEQCF

J: TRBJ2-3
size: .
D: .
V: TRBV11-3
DNA: TGTACCAGCAGTCCGAGACTAGTGGACACTGATACGCAGTATTTT
CDR3: CTSSPRLVDTDTQYF

J: TRBJ2-7
size: .
D: TRBD1
V: TRBV11-3
DNA: TGTACAAGCAGCTCCCGGGACAGGGACACGGAGCAGTATTTC
CDR3: CTSSSRDRDTEQYF

J: TRBJ2-2
size: once
D: .
V: TRBV5-1
DNA: TGCGCCAGCAGCCGCCTGATTAGCGGGACAGCCGGGGAGCTGTCTTTT
CDR3: CASSRLISGTAGELSF

J: TRBJ2-6
size: .
D: .
V: TRBV5-6
DNA: TGTGCCAGCAGCTTGGGACAGTGGAACTTCCTGACTTTC
CDR3: CASSLGQWNFLTF

J: TRBJ2-7
size: many
D: TRBD1
V: TRBV6-1
DNA: TGTGCCAGCAGTGAACCGGACAGGGACGAGCAGTACTTC
CDR3: CASSEPDRDEQYF

J: TRBJ1-6
size: .
D: .
V: TRBV12-3/TRBV12-4
DNA: TGTGCCAGCATACCCGATAGGGGCAAGACTAGTTCACCCCTCCACTTT
CDR3: CASIPDRGKTSSPLHF

J: TRBJ2-5
size: once
D: TRBD2
V: TRBV12-3/TRBV12-4
DNA: TGTGCCAGCAAGTCTTCGCGGGGGGGCTTGGAGACCCAGTACTTC
CDR3: CASKSSRGGLETQYF

J: TRBJ2-1
size: .
D: .
V: TRBV6-1
DNA: TGTGCCAGCAGTGATATATTCGGGGGTACCTATAATGAGCAGTTCTTC
CDR3: CASSDIFGGTYNEQFF

J: TRBJ2-1
size: .
D: TRBD1
V: TRBV11-1
DNA: TGTGCCAGGAGCTTAAGAGTCCCGCCGACAGGGGAGAATGAGCAGTTCTTC
CDR3: CARSLRVPPTGENEQFF

J: TRBJ2-5
size: .
D: .
V: TRBV5-1
DNA: TGCGCCAGCAGCAAGCATCAGGGGAACGGGGAGATCCAGTACTTC
CDR3: CASSKHQGNGEIQYF

J: TRBJ2-3
size: .
D: .
V: TRBV11-2
DNA: TGTGCCAGCAGCCCTCTAAGCGCGTCAGATACGGAGTATTTC
CDR3: CASSPLSASDTEYF

J: TRBJ1-1
size: .
D: TRBD1
V: TRBV29-1
DNA: TGCAGCGTTAGATACAGGGGCTCTAACACTGAGGCTTTCTTT
CDR3: CSVRYRGSNTEAFF

J: TRBJ2-1
size: few
D: TRBD2
V: TRBV4-2
DNA: TGTGTCAGCAGCCAAGGGACTAGTGGGGATATAAATGAGCAGTTCTTC
CDR3: CVSSQGTSGDINEQFF

J: TRBJ1-5
size: .
D: .
V: TRBV28
DNA: TGTGCCAGCAGTTTAACGGCTCCGAATCAGCCCCAGCATTTT
CDR3: CASSLTAPNQPQHF

J: TRBJ2-2
size: few
D: .
V: TRBV7-9
DNA: TGTGCCAGCAGCTCCCGGGACTCTCGAAACACCGGGGAGCTGTTTTTT
CDR3: CASSSRDSRNTGELFF

J: TRBJ2-3
size: .
D: TRBD2
V: TRBV6-6
DNA: TGTGCCAGTAGGACCAGGACTAGCCGGAGCACAGATACGCACTATTTT
CDR3: CASRTRTSRSTDTHYF

J: TRBJ2-2
size: few
D: TRBD1
V: TRBV11-2
DNA: TGTACCAGCAGTCCCGACAGGGGGAACACCGGGGAGCTGTTTTTT
CDR3: CTSSPDRGNTGELFF

J: TRBJ1-3
size: .
D: .
V: TRBV5-1
DNA: TGCGCCAGCAGCCTGGAAGGGGGTACTGGAAACACCATATATTTT
CDR3: CASSLEGGTGNTIYF

J: TRBJ2-7
size: once
D: TRBD1
V: TRBV11-3
DNA: TGTACCAGCAGCCCCGGACAGGGTTCCTACGAACGGTACTTC
CDR3: CTSSPGQGSYERYF

J: TRBJ1-5
size: .
D: .
V: TRBV11-2
DNA: TGTGCCAGCAACACTGTTTCCCGCCTAGAGCGCAGCATTCAACCCCAGCATTTT
CDR3: CASNTVSRLERSIQPQHF

J: TRBJ2-5
size: once
D: TRBD2
V: TRBV12-3/TRBV12-4
DNA: TGTGCCAGCAGTTCCGAGACTAGCGGGCTGTACAAAGAGACCCAGTACTTC
CDR3: CASSSETSGLYKETQYF